Below, one TCR beta chain is given with its context. The target antigen is unknown. Replicate sorted-subset PCRs were loaded with around 220 ng DNA, 30,000 to 35,000 T cell genomes. The protocol was immunoSEQ multiplex PCR, while the TCRdb copy is restricted to in-frame clones and leaves out a portion. The profile shows more than 550,000 clones, less than 95% of them singletons. The data stem from a study of shared clonotypes between healthy human individuals. Study-wide results and limits: An effect of sequencing depth on clonotype sharing among donors was expected. Sorted-subset sequencing, rarefaction showed, was incomplete despite large depth.

Germline CDR1 and CDR2: LGHNA and YSLEER. The CDR3 length is 16 residues. The V segment lost 3 bases and the J segment 4 bases; nucleotides outside the gene matches: 2. Input material: memory CD8+ T cells from PBMCs. This sample's subset: CD45RO+ cells pooled with CCR7-negative TemRA cells. The rearrangement joins TRBV4-3 to TRBJ2-1, with TRBD2 matching 14 bases. The clonotype comes from a man aged 18 to 35 in good health. Some clones in this sample may be carry-over from other donors' samples. This CDR3 reads CASSHGTSGSYNEQFF. The CDR3 nucleotides are TGCGCCAGCAGCCACGGGACTAGCGGGAGTTACAATGAGCAGTTCTTC.